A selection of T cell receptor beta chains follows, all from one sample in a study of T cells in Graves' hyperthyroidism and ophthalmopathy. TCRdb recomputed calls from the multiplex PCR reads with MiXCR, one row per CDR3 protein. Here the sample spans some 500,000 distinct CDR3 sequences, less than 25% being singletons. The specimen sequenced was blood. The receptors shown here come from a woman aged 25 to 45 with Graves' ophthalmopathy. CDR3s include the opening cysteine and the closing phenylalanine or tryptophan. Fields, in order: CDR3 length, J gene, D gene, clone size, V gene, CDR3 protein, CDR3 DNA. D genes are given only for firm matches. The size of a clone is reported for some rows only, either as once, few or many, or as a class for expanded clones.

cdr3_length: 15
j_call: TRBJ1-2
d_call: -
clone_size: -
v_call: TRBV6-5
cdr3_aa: CASSSTQGGSYGYTF
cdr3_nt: TGTGCCAGCAGTTCCACTCAAGGGGGGTCGTATGGCTACACCTTC

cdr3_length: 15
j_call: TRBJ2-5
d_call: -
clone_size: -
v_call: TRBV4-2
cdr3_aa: CASSHILRTEETQYF
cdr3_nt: TGTGCCAGCAGCCATATACTCCGGACCGAAGAGACCCAGTACTTC

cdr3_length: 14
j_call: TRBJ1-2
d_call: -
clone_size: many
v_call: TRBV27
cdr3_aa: CASSFRGLSYGYTF
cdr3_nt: TGTGCCAGCAGTTTTCGGGGGCTGAGCTATGGCTACACCTTC

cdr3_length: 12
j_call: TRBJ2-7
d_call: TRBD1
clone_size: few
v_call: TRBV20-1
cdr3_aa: CSAISGGYEQYF
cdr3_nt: TGCAGTGCTATTTCAGGGGGCTACGAGCAGTACTTC

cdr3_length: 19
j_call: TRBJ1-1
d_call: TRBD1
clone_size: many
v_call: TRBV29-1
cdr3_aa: CSVEDTWTGGPGRNTEAFF
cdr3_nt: TGCAGCGTTGAAGATACTTGGACAGGGGGCCCGGGAAGGAACACTGAAGCTTTCTTT

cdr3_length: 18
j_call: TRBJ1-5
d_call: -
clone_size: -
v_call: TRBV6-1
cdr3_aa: CASSENDRLEYSNQPQHF
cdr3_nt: TGTGCCAGCAGTGAAAATGACAGGTTAGAATATAGCAATCAGCCCCAGCATTTT

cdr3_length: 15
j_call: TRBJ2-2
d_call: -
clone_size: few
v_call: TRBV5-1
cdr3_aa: CASSLATGVAGELFF
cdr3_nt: TGCGCCAGCAGCTTGGCCACGGGGGTCGCCGGGGAGCTGTTTTTT

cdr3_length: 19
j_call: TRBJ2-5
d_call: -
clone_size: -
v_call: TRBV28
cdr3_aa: CASIPYRSRIGAPKETQYF
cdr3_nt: TGTGCCAGCATCCCTTACCGGTCCAGGATCGGGGCACCCAAAGAGACCCAGTACTTC

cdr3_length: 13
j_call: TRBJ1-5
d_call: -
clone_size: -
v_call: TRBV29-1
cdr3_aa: CSVLSAGGQPQHF
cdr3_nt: TGCAGCGTTCTGAGTGCTGGGGGTCAGCCCCAGCATTTT

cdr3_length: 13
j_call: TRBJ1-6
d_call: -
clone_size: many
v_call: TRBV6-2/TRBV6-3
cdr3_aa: CASGLGGISPLHF
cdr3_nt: TGTGCCAGCGGACTAGGGGGGATCTCACCCCTCCACTTT